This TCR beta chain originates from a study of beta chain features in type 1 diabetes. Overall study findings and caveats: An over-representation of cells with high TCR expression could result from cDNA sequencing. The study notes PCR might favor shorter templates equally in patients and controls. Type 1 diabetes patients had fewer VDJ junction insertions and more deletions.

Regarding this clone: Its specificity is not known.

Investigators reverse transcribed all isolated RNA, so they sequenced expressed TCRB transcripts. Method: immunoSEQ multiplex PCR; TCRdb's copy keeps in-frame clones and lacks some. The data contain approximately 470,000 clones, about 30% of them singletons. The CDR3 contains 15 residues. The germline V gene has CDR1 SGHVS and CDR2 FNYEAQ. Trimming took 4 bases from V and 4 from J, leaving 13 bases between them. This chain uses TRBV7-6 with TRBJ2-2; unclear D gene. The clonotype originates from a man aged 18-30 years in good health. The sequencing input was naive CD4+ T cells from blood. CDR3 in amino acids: CASSSGLTGTGELFF. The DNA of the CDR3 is TGTGCCAGCAGCTCCGGCCTCACGGGCACCGGGGAGCTGTTTTTT.